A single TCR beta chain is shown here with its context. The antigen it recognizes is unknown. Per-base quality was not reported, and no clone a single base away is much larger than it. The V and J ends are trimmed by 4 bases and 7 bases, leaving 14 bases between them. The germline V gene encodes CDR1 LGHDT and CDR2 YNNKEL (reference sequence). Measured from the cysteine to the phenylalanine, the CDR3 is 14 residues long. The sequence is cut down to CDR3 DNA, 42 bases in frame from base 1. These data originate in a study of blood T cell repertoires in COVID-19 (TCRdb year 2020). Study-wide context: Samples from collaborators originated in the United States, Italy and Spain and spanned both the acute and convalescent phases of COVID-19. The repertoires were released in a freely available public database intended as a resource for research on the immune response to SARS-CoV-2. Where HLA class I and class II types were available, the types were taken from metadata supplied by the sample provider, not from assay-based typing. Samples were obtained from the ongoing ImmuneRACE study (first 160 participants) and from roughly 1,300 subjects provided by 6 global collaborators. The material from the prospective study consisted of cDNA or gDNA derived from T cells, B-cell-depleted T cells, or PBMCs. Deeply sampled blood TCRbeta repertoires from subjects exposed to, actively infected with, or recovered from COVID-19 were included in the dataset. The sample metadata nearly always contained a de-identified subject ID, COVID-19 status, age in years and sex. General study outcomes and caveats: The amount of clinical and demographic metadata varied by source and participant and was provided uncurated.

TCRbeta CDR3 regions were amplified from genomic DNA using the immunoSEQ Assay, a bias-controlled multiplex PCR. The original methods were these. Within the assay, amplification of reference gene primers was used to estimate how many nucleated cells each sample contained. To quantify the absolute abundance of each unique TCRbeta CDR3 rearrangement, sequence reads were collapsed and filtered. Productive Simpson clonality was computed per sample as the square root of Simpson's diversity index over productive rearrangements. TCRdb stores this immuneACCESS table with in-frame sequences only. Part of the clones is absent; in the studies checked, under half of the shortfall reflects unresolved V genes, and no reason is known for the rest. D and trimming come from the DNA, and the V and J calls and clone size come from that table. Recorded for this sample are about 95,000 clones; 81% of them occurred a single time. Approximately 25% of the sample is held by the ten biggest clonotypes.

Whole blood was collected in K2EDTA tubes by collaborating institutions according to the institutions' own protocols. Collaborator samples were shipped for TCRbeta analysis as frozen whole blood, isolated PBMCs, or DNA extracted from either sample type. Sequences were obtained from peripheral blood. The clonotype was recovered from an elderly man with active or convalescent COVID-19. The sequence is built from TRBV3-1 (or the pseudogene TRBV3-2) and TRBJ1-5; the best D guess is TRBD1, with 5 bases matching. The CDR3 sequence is CASSPRGGEQPQHF. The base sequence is TGTGCCAGCAGCCCGCGGGGGGGGGAACAGCCCCAGCATTTT.